This T cell receptor (beta chain) comes out of a study of blood T cell repertoires in COVID-19. Overall study context: Samples representing acute and convalescent COVID-19 were sourced from the United States, Italy and Spain.

In germline, CDR1 is SGHVS, CDR2 FQNEAQ. V was trimmed by 5 bases and J by 6 bases, leaving 13 bases between them. The CDR3 has 14 amino acids. Authors' analysis steps: By means of reference gene primer amplification, nucleated cell counts were estimated. Profiling relied on immunoSEQ multiplex PCR, and the TCRdb table lists in-frame clones only, not all of them. The V and J calls and clone size come from that table; D and trimming were worked out from the DNA. The sample holds about 110,000 clones; around 88% are singletons and the top ten take around 7%. The chain links TRBV7-8 to TRBJ2-2; the D gene is possibly TRBD2 (6 bases). The sequence came from a man aged 45-65 years with active or convalescent COVID-19. The sequencing input was peripheral blood. CDR3 in amino acids: CASSQGPGAGELFF. The CDR3 DNA reads as TGTGCCAGCAGCCAGGGACCGGGGGCCGGGGAGCTGTTTTTT.